Below, 27 T cell receptor beta chains from the same sample are listed, as sequenced in a study of OX40 agonist ivuxolimab in advanced cancers. Clones were read by immunoSEQ multiplex PCR, and TCRdb kept only the in-frame ones, dropping some. This sample yields 90,000 to 100,000 clones, of which around 96% are seen a single time; around 2% belongs to the top ten. The specimen was CD4+ or CD8+ T cells sorted from blood, collected in a trial of the OX40 agonist ivuxolimab. The receptors stem from an adult with an advanced solid tumor such as melanoma, head and neck, liver or kidney cancer.

This clone occurred once. The chain recombines TRBV28 with TRBJ1-3, with a possible D match to TRBD1 (6 bases). Between the trimmed V and J ends, which lost 3 bases and 3 bases, there was a span of 9 bases. CDR3 length: 14 residues. From germline, CDR1 is MDHEN and CDR2 SYDVKM. DNA of the CDR3: TGTGCCAGCAGTTTCAGGGGTGGTGGAAACACCATATATTTT. Translation: CASSFRGGGNTIYF.

The chain couples TRBV7-9 to TRBJ1-1, with 7 positions matching TRBD1. The CDR3 runs to 12 residues. The V and J ends lost 5 bases and 4 bases, in that order; junction bases with no gene match: 1. Germline V gives CDR1 SEHNR, CDR2 FQNEAQ (reference sequence). The DNA for the CDR3 is TGTGCCAGCAGCCCAGGGGGCACTGAAGCTTTCTTT. Its translation: CASSPGGTEAFF.

V usage is TRBV6-1 and J usage is TRBJ2-7, with a possible D match to TRBD1 (5 bases). The V end was cut by 3 bases, the J end by 0 bases, with 9 bases between. Germline V gives CDR1 MNHNS, CDR2 SASEGT. The CDR3 is 14 residues long. DNA for the CDR3: TGTGCCAGCAGTGATACCGACAGCTCCTACGAGCAGTACTTC. This translates into CASSDTDSSYEQYF.

This chain links TRBV15 with TRBJ1-4; a weak D match, TRBD1 (6 bases). The germline V and J ends were trimmed by 2 bases and 2 bases, with 6 bases remaining between them. The CDR3 is 14 amino acids. Germline V CDR1 and CDR2: LNHNV, YYDKDF (reference sequence). CDR3 bases: TGTGCCACCAGCAGACAGGGGACTAATGAAAAACTGTTTTTT. Its protein product is CATSRQGTNEKLFF. The whole variable domain, filled in from reference TRBV15 and TRBJ1-4, reads DAMVIQNPRYQVTQFGKPVTLSCSQTLNHNVMYWYQQKSSQAPKLLFHYYDKDFNNEADTPDNFQSRRPNTSFCFLDIRSPGLGDTAMYLCATSRQGTNEKLFFGSGTQLSVL.

The gene calls are TRBV27 and TRBJ2-7; D gene ambiguous. Trimming left V 3 bases short and J 3 bases short, with 12 bases between. The CDR3 runs 14 residues. Germline V gene data show CDR1 as MNHEY and CDR2 as SMNVEV (reference sequence). CDR3 in DNA: TGTGCCAGCAGTTTGAAGAACGGGCTCTACGAGCAGTACTTC. Its translation: CASSLKNGLYEQYF.

This clone was counted a single time. This chain uses TRBV14 with TRBJ2-1, with D possibly being TRBD1 (6 bases). Germline lookup yields CDR1 SGHDN and CDR2 FVKESK. Trimming shortened V by 6 bases and J by 5 bases, and 11 bases separated the two germline ends. CDR3 length: 13 residues. CDR3 DNA: TGTGCCAGCAGAAAAACAGGGCACAATGAGCAGTTCTTC. This gives the protein CASRKTGHNEQFF. The full variable domain, rest sourced from reference TRBV14 and TRBJ2-1, is EAGVTQFPSHSVIEKGQTVTLRCDPISGHDNLYWYRRVMGKEIKFLLHFVKESKQDESGMPNNRFLAERTGGTYSTLKVQPAELEDSGVYFCASRKTGHNEQFFGPGTRLTVL.

This clone has only one observation. V gene TRBV11-2 combines with J gene TRBJ2-7; D is possibly TRBD1 or TRBD2 (6 bases each). Germline V gives CDR1 SGHAT, CDR2 FQNNGV. Trimming removed 0 bases from V and 7 bases from J, with 19 bases in between. This CDR3 is built from 16 residues. CDR3 in DNA: TGTGCCAGCAGCTTAGATCAATGGTCGGGGGCTGGTGAGCAGTACTTC. Its translation is CASSLDQWSGAGEQYF.

This clone was seen only once. This chain joins TRBV7-2 and TRBJ1-5, with D tentatively TRBD1 (6 bases). The CDR3 has 15 amino acids. V was shortened by 1 base and J by 3 bases, with 10 bases between the two germline ends. The germline V gene encodes CDR1 SGHTA and CDR2 FQGNSA. CDR3 sequence (DNA): TGTGCCAGCAGCTTAGGGCAGGGGATCAATCAGCCCCAGCATTTT. It specifies CASSLGQGINQPQHF.

This chain joins TRBV19 and TRBJ2-7; the match to TRBD1 covers 10 bases. This CDR3 spans 16 amino acids. J was trimmed by 5 bases and V by 5 bases; bases with no gene match: 12. Germline V CDR1 and CDR2: LNHDA, SQIVND (reference sequence). The CDR3 region has the DNA TGTGCCAGTAGTTTGGGAGGACAGGGGGTTTGGGACGAGCAGTACTTC. Residues: CASSLGGQGVWDEQYF. Complete variable domain (other parts from reference TRBV19 and TRBJ2-7): DGGITQSPKYLFRKEGQNVTLSCEQNLNHDAMYWYRQDPGQGLRLIYYSQIVNDFQKGDIAEGYSVSREKKESFPLTVTSAQKNPTAFYLCASSLGGQGVWDEQYFGPGTRLTVT.

The J gene is TRBJ1-1, the V gene TRBV27; D perhaps matches TRBD1 (5 bases). This CDR3 has 15 amino acids. Germline CDR1 and CDR2: MNHEY and SMNVEV (reference sequence). Trimming stripped 0 bases from V and 1 base from J, with 9 bases between. CDR3 in DNA: TGTGCCAGCAGTTTATCCCCGGGGGGGAACACTGAAGCTTTCTTT. Translation gives CASSLSPGGNTEAFF.

The chain recombines TRBV19 with TRBJ2-1; TRBD2 matches at 7 bases. CDR3 size: 14 residues. CDR1 LNHDA and CDR2 SQIVND come from the germline V gene (reference sequence). J gave up 2 bases and V 7 bases, and 5 bases lay outside the gene matches. CDR3 sequence: CASIPSGAYNEQFF. As DNA, the CDR3 is TGTGCCAGTATCCCTAGCGGAGCCTACAATGAGCAGTTCTTC. The complete variable domain, with remaining parts taken from reference TRBV19 and TRBJ2-1, reads DGGITQSPKYLFRKEGQNVTLSCEQNLNHDAMYWYRQDPGQGLRLIYYSQIVNDFQKGDIAEGYSVSREKKESFPLTVTSAQKNPTAFYLCASIPSGAYNEQFFGPGTRLTVL.

V gene TRBV27 combines with J gene TRBJ2-7; D may be TRBD1 or TRBD2 (5 bases each). Trimming took off 5 bases at V and 4 bases at J, with 15 bases between the two ends. The germline CDR1 and CDR2 sequences are MNHEY and SMNVEV (reference sequence). CDR3 length equals 14 residues. The CDR3 coding sequence is TGTGCCAGCAGTGATCGGGGCAGTTTTTACGAGCAGTACTTC. It yields the protein CASSDRGSFYEQYF.

The rearrangement uses TRBV6-1 and TRBJ2-7; the match to TRBD1 covers 10 bases. J lost 4 bases, V lost 5 bases, and 2 bases had no gene match. The length of the CDR3 is 13 residues. The germline V gene has CDR1 MNHNS and CDR2 SASEGT. CDR3 sequence: CASSWDRGYEQYF. The CDR3 DNA sequence: TGTGCCAGCAGTTGGGACAGGGGTTACGAGCAGTACTTC.

V is TRBV27 and J is TRBJ2-7; D may correspond to TRBD1 or TRBD2 (7 bases each). CDR3 size: 14 residues. The germline V and J ends were trimmed by 4 bases and 5 bases, with 15 bases remaining between them. The germline V gene has CDR1 MNHEY and CDR2 SMNVEV (reference sequence). The CDR3 coding sequence is TGTGCCAGCAGTTCCCGGGGAGGGGGCAACGAGCAGTACTTC. This gives the protein CASSSRGGGNEQYF.

The rearrangement uses TRBV7-2 and TRBJ1-2; TRBD1 is a possible D gene (6 bases). The germline V gene has CDR1 SGHTA and CDR2 FQGNSA. V dropped 1 base and J dropped 3 bases, with 6 bases sitting between them. The CDR3 has 13 residues. CDR3: CASSLEGDYGYTF. Here the CDR3 DNA reads TGTGCCAGCAGCTTAGAGGGGGACTATGGCTACACCTTC.

This chain connects TRBV27 to TRBJ1-5; D gene uncertain. The germline gives CDR1 MNHEY, CDR2 SMNVEV (reference sequence). This CDR3 is built from 13 residues. Trimming shortened V by 4 bases and J by 7 bases, and 11 bases separated the two germline ends. CDR3 loop: CASSYGVSQPQHF. The CDR3 coding sequence is TGTGCCAGCAGTTATGGGGTAAGCCAGCCCCAGCATTTT.

The chain employs TRBV13 and TRBJ2-7; D gene ambiguous. V lost 1 base and J 0 bases, leaving 7 bases between the germline ends. The CDR3 spans 14 residues. Per the germline V gene, CDR1 is PRHDT and CDR2 is FYEKMQ (reference sequence). CDR3 sequence reads: CASSLEISSYEQYF. The DNA for the CDR3 is TGTGCCAGCAGCTTAGAGATTAGCTCCTACGAGCAGTACTTC. The full variable domain, completed using reference TRBV13 and TRBJ2-7, is AAGVIQSPRHLIKEKRETATLKCYPIPRHDTVYWYQQGPGQDPQFLISFYEKMQSDKGSIPDRFSAQQFSDYHSELNMSSLELGDSALYFCASSLEISSYEQYFGPGTRLTVT.

This rearrangement joins TRBV2 to TRBJ1-5; a weak D match, TRBD1 (5 bases). The V end lost 6 bases, the J end lost 0 bases, and 12 bases lay between the germline ends. The germline V gene encodes CDR1 SNHLY and CDR2 FYNNEI. The CDR3 is 15 residues long. CDR3 in DNA: TGTGCCAGCAGGGGGACGGCTTATAGCAATCAGCCCCAGCATTTT. Its translation: CASRGTAYSNQPQHF.

In the case of this clone: The junction shows a germline mismatch at one end, possibly a read error. Within the sample, other DNA sequences also encode this same CDR3. The rearrangement uses TRBV27 and TRBJ2-5, with D perhaps TRBD2 (7 bases). The CDR3 runs to 15 residues. Germline V gene lookup returns CDR1 MNHEY and CDR2 SMNVEV (reference sequence). CDR3 sequence (DNA): TGCGCCAGCAGTTTACGGGGGGCTGAAATAGAGACCCAGTACTTC. Its protein product is CASSLRGAEIETQYF.

The J gene is TRBJ2-3, the V gene TRBV5-6; D unresolved. The germline gives CDR1 SGHDT, CDR2 YYEEEE. The CDR3 contains 16 residues. Between the trimmed V and J ends, which lost 4 bases and 2 bases, there was a span of 17 bases. CDR3 DNA: TGTGCCAGCAGCCTTCTGGCCGTGCATGACACAGATACGCAGTATTTT. Its translation is CASSLLAVHDTDTQYF.

J is TRBJ2-1 and V is TRBV19, with 7 bases aligning to TRBD1. The junction had 3 bases not matched to a gene; V was cut back by 4 bases and J by 3 bases. The CDR3 extends over 14 amino acids. The germline CDR1 and CDR2 sequences are LNHDA and SQIVND (reference sequence). The CDR3 loop reads CASSKAGGYNEQFF. The DNA of the CDR3 is TGTGCCAGTAGTAAGGCAGGGGGCTACAATGAGCAGTTCTTC.

The chain uses TRBV29-1 and TRBJ1-1; no reliable D call. The CDR3 covers 12 residues. Germline V gene data show CDR1 as SQVTM and CDR2 as ANQGSEA. V dropped 4 bases and J dropped 8 bases, with 14 bases sitting between them. Here the CDR3 DNA reads TGCAGCGTTGTTTTGTCGGTCGGAGAAGCTTTCTTT. Its translation: CSVVLSVGEAFF.

A single count supports this clone. The chain carries TRBV7-6 and TRBJ2-1; the D call may be TRBD1 or TRBD2 (5 bases each). Germline V lookup: CDR1 SGHVS, CDR2 FNYEAQ. With 7 bases removed from V and 7 bases from J, the gap between germline ends came to 17 bases. CDR3 size: 14 residues. CDR3 DNA sequence: TGTGCCAGCAACCTCGGGATGGGACCTAATGAGCAGTTCTTC. This encodes CASNLGMGPNEQFF.

The CDR3 protein is CSVDDRANYGYTF. CDR3 nucleotides: TGCAGCGTTGACGACAGGGCTAACTATGGCTACACCTTC. The rearrangement uses TRBV29-1 and TRBJ1-2, with TRBD1 identical over 7 bases. V shed 3 bases, J shed 0 bases, and the junction held 1 base outside the gene matches. The CDR3 sequence is 13 residues long. Looked up from germline, CDR1 is SQVTM and CDR2 is ANQGSEA. Complete variable domain (other parts from reference TRBV29-1 and TRBJ1-2): SAVISQKPSRDICQRGTSLTIQCQVDSQVTMMFWYRQQPGQSLTLIATANQGSEATYESGFVIDKFPISRPNLTFSTLTVSNMSPEDSSIYLCSVDDRANYGYTFGSGTRLTVV.

J is TRBJ2-3 and V is TRBV4-3; TRBD2 is a possible D gene (6 bases). The CDR3 extends over 17 amino acids. V gave up 0 bases and J gave up 0 bases, with 13 bases separating them. Germline CDR1 reads LGHNA; CDR2 reads YSLEER. The CDR3 DNA reads as TGCGCCAGCAGCCAAGATCGGGAGTTGGTTAGCACAGATACGCAGTATTTT. Translating it yields CASSQDRELVSTDTQYF.

The chain has TRBV19 and TRBJ2-7, with no clear D. The germline CDR1 and CDR2 sequences are LNHDA and SQIVND (reference sequence). V was trimmed by 4 bases and J by 2 bases, leaving 3 bases between them. This CDR3 has 11 amino acids. CDR3 in DNA: TGTGCCAGTAGTAGTACCTACGAGCAGTACTTC. Residues: CASSSTYEQYF. The full variable domain, in which reference TRBV19 and TRBJ2-7 provide the parts outside the CDR3, is DGGITQSPKYLFRKEGQNVTLSCEQNLNHDAMYWYRQDPGQGLRLIYYSQIVNDFQKGDIAEGYSVSREKKESFPLTVTSAQKNPTAFYLCASSSTYEQYFGPGTRLTVT.

As to this clone: The junction shows a germline mismatch at one end, possibly a read error. The chain uses TRBV5-1 and TRBJ2-3; maybe TRBD1 (5 bases). This CDR3 spans 15 amino acids. Germline lookup yields CDR1 SGHRS and CDR2 YFSETQ. Written as DNA, the CDR3 is TGTGCCAGCAGCACAACAGGAGACCGCACAGATACGCAGTATTTT. The encoded protein is CASSTTGDRTDTQYF.